The next 10 T cell receptor beta chains were all read from a single sample in a study of T cell repertoires in aging, cancer and after chemotherapy. A mixed TRB-A/B primer pool amplified rearranged TRB by multiplex touch-down PCR. TCRdb used MiXCR to reprocess the multiplex PCR reads, holding one entry per CDR3 protein. The profile shows more than 10,000 distinct CDR3 sequences, roughly 20% of them singletons. Peripheral blood genomic DNA, not sorted cells or RNA, was the template. The specimen sequenced was blood. These TCRs come from a human donor in good health.

This clonotype was picked up a small number of times. V gene TRBV11-1 combines with J gene TRBJ1-1; no definite D call. Germline V gives CDR1 SGHAT, CDR2 FQDESV (reference sequence). The ends were cut back, 1 base at V and 11 bases at J, with 14 bases in the middle. There are 13 residues in the CDR3. The CDR3 nucleotides are TGTGCCAGCAGCTTAGGGGGTCGGACTAAGGCTTTCTTT. As protein: CASSLGGRTKAFF.

This clonotype was found once. The chain combines TRBV20-1 with TRBJ2-5; 11 nucleotides match TRBD1. This CDR3 is built from 13 residues. Trimming at V came to 5 bases and at J to 5 bases, leaving 4 bases not matched to a gene. The germline V gene encodes CDR1 DFQATT and CDR2 SNEGSKA (reference sequence). This CDR3 is CSAPGTGGETQYF. The CDR3 DNA is TGCAGTGCTCCCGGGACAGGGGGTGAGACCCAGTACTTC.

The CDR3 is CASRSGTGVFDDYGYTF. The CDR3 DNA follows: TGTGCCAGCAGGAGCGGGACAGGGGTTTTCGATGACTATGGCTACACCTTC. The chain joins TRBV27 to TRBJ1-2; 10 bases agree with TRBD1. The CDR3 loop spans 17 amino acids. The germline CDR1 and CDR2 sequences are MNHEY and SMNVEV (reference sequence). The V gene end was trimmed by 6 bases and the J gene end by 3 bases; junction bases not matched to a gene: 13.

In the case of this clonotype: This could be a read error, since a much larger clone is one nucleotide away. The chain has TRBV5-1 and TRBJ1-1, with D unresolved. CDR3 size: 13 residues. From germline, CDR1 is SGHRS and CDR2 YFSETQ. The CDR3 spells CASSLSWGPETFF. CDR3 DNA: TGCGCCAGCAGCTTGAGTTGGGGTCCTGAAACTTTCTTT.

This clonotype was seen a few times. The chain links TRBV11-2 to TRBJ2-7; D unclear. CDR3 length equals 15 residues. V was pared by 1 base and J by 6 bases, with 16 bases between. The germline V gene encodes CDR1 SGHAT and CDR2 FQNNGV. CDR3 region: CASSLVVTTKGEQYF. The CDR3 DNA is TGTGCCAGCAGCTTAGTGGTGACCACAAAGGGCGAGCAGTACTTC.

This clonotype is classed as medium-sized. The chain employs TRBV19 and TRBJ1-4; D is ambiguous. Trimming took 5 bases from V and 8 from J, leaving 12 bases between them. The CDR3 sequence is 13 residues long. CDR1 and CDR2 (germline): LNHDA, SQIVND (reference sequence). The CDR3 DNA reads as TGTGCCAGTAGTGGCGTCCGCGGCGAAAAACTGTTTTTT. Residues: CASSGVRGEKLFF. Complete variable domain (other parts from reference TRBV19 and TRBJ1-4): DGGITQSPKYLFRKEGQNVTLSCEQNLNHDAMYWYRQDPGQGLRLIYYSQIVNDFQKGDIAEGYSVSREKKESFPLTVTSAQKNPTAFYLCASSGVRGEKLFFGSGTQLSVL.

This clonotype is medium-sized. This chain connects TRBV6-1 to TRBJ2-3; 9 nucleotides align to TRBD2. The V gene's germline CDR1 is MNHNS and CDR2 SASEGT. This CDR3 region has 15 residues. J lost 6 bases, V lost 1 base, and 5 bases had no gene match. This chain's CDR3 is CASSEGSGGVDTQYF. The CDR3 region has the DNA TGTGCCAGCAGTGAAGGTAGCGGGGGCGTCGATACGCAGTATTTT.

By frequency in the sample, this clonotype is medium-sized. The chain joins TRBV20-1 to TRBJ1-1; D is perhaps TRBD1 (5 bases). Germline assignment: CDR1 DFQATT and CDR2 SNEGSKA (reference sequence). The CDR3 extends over 15 amino acids. Between the trimmed V and J ends, which lost 7 bases and 5 bases, there was a span of 23 bases. The CDR3 sequence: CSVPYMYGGWTEAFF. Here the CDR3 DNA reads TGCAGTGTTCCCTATATGTATGGGGGATGGACTGAAGCTTTCTTT.

The chain joins TRBV10-3 to TRBJ1-6; D remains unclear. CDR3 length equals 15 residues. Trimming pared 2 bases from V and 4 bases from J, leaving 9 bases between. Germline V gives CDR1 ENHRY, CDR2 SYGVKD. CDR3 amino acids: CAISEPVEYNSPLHF. The CDR3 nucleotides are TGTGCCATCAGTGAGCCGGTAGAATATAATTCACCCCTCCACTTT.

This clonotype has only a few counts. The CDR3 DNA follows: TGTGCCACCAGTGAGGGCCAACGGGGGGGGAAGGATACGCAGTATTTT. This gives the protein CATSEGQRGGKDTQYF. The chain carries TRBV24-1 and TRBJ2-3; 8 nucleotides align to TRBD2. With V trimmed by 4 bases and J by 6 bases, 11 bases remained unmatched. Germline loops: CDR1 KGHDR, CDR2 SFDVKD. The CDR3 totals 16 residues.